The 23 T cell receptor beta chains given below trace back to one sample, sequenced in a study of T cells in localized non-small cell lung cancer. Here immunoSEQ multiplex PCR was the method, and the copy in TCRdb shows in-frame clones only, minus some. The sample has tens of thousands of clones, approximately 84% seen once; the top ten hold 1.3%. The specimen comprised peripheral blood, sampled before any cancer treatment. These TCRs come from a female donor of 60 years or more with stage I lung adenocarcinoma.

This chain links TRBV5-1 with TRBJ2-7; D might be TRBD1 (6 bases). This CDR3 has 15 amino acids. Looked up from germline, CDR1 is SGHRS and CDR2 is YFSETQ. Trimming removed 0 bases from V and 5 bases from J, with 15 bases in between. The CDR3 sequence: CASSLVVAGANEQYF. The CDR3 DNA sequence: TGCGCCAGCAGCTTGGTGGTGGCAGGGGCGAACGAGCAGTACTTC.

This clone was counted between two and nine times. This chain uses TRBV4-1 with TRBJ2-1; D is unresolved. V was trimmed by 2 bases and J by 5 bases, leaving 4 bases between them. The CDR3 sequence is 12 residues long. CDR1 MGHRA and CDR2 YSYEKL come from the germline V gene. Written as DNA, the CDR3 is TGCGCCAGCAGCCAACTAGACAATGAGCAGTTCTTC. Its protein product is CASSQLDNEQFF.

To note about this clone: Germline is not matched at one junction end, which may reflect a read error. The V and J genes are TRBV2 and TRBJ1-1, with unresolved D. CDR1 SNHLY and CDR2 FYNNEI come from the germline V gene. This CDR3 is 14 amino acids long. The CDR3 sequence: CASREGGLLTEAFF. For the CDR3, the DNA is TGTGCCAGCAGGGAAGGTGGGTTGTTAACTGAAGCTTTCTTT. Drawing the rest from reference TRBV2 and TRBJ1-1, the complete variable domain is EPEVTQTPSHQVTQMGQEVILRCVPISNHLYFYWYRQILGQKVEFLVSFYNNEISEKSEIFDDQFSVERPDGSNFTLKIRSTKLEDSAMYFCASREGGLLTEAFFGQGTRLTVV.

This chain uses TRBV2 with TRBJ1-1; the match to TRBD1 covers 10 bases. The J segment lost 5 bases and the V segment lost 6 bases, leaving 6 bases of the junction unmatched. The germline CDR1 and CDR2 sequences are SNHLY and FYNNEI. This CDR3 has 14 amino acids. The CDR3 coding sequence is TGTGCCAGCAGAAGGGACAGGGGAGGGACTGAAGCTTTCTTT. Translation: CASRRDRGGTEAFF.

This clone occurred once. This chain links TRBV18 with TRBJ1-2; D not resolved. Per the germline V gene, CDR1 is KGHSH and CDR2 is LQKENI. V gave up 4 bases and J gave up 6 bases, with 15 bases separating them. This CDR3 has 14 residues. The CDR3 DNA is TGTGCCAGCTCACAAGGAAGACGGACGGATGGCTACACCTTC. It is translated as CASSQGRRTDGYTF.

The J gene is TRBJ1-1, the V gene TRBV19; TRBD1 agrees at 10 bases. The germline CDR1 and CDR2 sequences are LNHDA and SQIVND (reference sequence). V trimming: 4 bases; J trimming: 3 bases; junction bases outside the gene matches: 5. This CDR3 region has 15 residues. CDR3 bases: TGTGCCAGTAGTACAACCGGGACAGGGGACACTGAAGCTTTCTTT. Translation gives CASSTTGTGDTEAFF.

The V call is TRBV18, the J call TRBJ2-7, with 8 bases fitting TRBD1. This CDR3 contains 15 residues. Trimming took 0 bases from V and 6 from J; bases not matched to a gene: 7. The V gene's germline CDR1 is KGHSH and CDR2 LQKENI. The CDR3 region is CASSPPARGHSEQYF. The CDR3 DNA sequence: TGTGCCAGCTCACCACCAGCCAGGGGGCATAGCGAGCAGTACTTC.

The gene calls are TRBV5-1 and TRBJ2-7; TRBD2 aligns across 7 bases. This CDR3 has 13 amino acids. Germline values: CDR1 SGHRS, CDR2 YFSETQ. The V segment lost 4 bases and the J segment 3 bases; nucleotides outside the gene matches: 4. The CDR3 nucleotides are TGCGCCAGCAGCCCCGGGGGGAACTACGAGCAGTACTTC. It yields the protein CASSPGGNYEQYF. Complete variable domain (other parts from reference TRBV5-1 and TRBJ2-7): KAGVTQTPRYLIKTRGQQVTLSCSPISGHRSVSWYQQTPGQGLQFLFEYFSETQRNKGNFPGRFSGRQFSNSRSEMNVSTLELGDSALYLCASSPGGNYEQYFGPGTRLTVT.

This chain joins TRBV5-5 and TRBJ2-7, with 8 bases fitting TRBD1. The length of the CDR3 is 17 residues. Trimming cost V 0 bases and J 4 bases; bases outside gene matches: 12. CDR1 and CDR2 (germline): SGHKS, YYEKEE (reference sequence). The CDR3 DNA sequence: TGTGCCAGCAGCTTGGCACCGGGACAGGCGGCCGAATACGAGCAGTACTTC. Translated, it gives CASSLAPGQAAEYEQYF.

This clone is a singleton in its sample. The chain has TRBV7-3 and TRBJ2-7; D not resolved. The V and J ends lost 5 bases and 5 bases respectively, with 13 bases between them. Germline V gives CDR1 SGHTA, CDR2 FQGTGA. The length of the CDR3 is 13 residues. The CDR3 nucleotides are TGTGCCAGCAGCCTGTCCCTGGACCACGAGCAGTACTTC. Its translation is CASSLSLDHEQYF.

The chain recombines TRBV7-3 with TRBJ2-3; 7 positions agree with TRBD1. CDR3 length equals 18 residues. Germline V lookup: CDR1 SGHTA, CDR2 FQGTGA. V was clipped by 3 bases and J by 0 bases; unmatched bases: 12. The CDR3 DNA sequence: TGTGCCAGCAGCTTCTCCGGGACAGCCTACGCTAGCACAGATACGCAGTATTTT. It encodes CASSFSGTAYASTDTQYF. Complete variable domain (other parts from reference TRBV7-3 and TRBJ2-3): GAGVSQTPSNKVTEKGKYVELRCDPISGHTALYWYRQSLGQGPEFLIYFQGTGAADDSGLPNDRFFAVRPEGSVSTLKIQRTERGDSAVYLCASSFSGTAYASTDTQYFGPGTRLTVL.

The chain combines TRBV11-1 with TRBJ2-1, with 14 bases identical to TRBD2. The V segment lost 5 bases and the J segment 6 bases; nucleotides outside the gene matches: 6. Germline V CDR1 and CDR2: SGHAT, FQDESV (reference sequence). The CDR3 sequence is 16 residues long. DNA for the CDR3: TGTGCCAGCAGCCCGAAGGGACTAGCGGGAGTCAATGAGCAGTTCTTC. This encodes CASSPKGLAGVNEQFF.

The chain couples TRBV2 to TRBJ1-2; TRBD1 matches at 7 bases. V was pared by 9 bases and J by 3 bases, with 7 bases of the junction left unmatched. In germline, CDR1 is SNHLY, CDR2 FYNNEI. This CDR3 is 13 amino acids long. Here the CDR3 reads CASRQGPDYGYTF. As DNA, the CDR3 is TGTGCCAGTAGACAGGGCCCGGACTATGGCTACACCTTC. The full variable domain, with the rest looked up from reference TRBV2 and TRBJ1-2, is EPEVTQTPSHQVTQMGQEVILRCVPISNHLYFYWYRQILGQKVEFLVSFYNNEISEKSEIFDDQFSVERPDGSNFTLKIRSTKLEDSAMYFCASRQGPDYGYTFGSGTRLTVV.

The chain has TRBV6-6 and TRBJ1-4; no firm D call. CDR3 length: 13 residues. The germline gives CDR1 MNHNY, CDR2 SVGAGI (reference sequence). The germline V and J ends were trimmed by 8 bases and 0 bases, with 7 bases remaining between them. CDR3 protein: CASRRTTNEKLFF. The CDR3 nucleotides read TGTGCCAGCCGACGGACAACTAATGAAAAACTGTTTTTT.

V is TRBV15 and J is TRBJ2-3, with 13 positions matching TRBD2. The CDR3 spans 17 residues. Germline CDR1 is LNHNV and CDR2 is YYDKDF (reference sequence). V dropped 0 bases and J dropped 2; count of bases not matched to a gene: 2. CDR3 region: CATSREGLAGLTDTQYF. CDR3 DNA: TGTGCCACCAGCAGAGAGGGACTAGCGGGGCTCACAGATACGCAGTATTTT.

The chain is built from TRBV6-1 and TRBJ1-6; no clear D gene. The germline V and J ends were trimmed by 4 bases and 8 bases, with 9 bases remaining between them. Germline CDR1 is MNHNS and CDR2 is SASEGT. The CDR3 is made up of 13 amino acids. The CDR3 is CASSAGGYSPLHF. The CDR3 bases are TGTGCCAGCAGTGCAGGTGGTTATTCACCCCTCCACTTT.

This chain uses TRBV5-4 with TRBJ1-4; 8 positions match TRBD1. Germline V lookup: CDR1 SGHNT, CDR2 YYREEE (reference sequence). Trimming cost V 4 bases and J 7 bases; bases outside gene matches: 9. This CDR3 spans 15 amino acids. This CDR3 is CASSAKSGGSEKLFF. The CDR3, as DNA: TGTGCCAGCAGCGCCAAGTCAGGGGGCAGTGAAAAACTGTTTTTT. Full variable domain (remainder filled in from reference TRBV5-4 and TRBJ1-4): ETGVTQSPTHLIKTRGQQVTLRCSSQSGHNTVSWYQQALGQGPQFIFQYYREEENGRGNFPPRFSGLQFPNYSSELNVNALELDDSALYLCASSAKSGGSEKLFFGSGTQLSVL.

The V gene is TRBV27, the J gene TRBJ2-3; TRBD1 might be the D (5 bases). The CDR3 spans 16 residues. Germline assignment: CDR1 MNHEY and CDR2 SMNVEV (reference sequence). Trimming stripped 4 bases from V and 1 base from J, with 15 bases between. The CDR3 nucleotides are TGTGCCAGCAGTTACCTCCCAGGGTGGGGCACAGATACGCAGTATTTT. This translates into CASSYLPGWGTDTQYF.

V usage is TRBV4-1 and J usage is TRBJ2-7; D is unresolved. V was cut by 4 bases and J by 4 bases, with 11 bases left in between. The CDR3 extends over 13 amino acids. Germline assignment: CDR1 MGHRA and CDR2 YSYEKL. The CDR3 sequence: CASSLLTRYEQYF. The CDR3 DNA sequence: TGCGCCAGCAGCCTCCTAACCCGGTACGAGCAGTACTTC.

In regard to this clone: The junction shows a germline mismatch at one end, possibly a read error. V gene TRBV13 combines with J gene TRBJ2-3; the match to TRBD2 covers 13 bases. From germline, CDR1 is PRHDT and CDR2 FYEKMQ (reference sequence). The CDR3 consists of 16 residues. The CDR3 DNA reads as TGTGCCAGCAGCTTGGACGGGACTAGCGGGACAGATGCGCAGTATTTT. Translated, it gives CASSLDGTSGTDAQYF.

Here the CDR3 reads CASSPWPVDTGELFF. CDR3 nucleotides: TGTGCCAGCAGCCCCTGGCCGGTCGACACCGGGGAGCTGTTTTTT. The gene calls are TRBV5-8 and TRBJ2-2; D is ambiguous. Germline CDR1 SGHTS, CDR2 YDEGEE. This CDR3 spans 15 amino acids. The V gene lost 4 bases and the J gene lost 3 bases, with 13 bases spanning the gap.

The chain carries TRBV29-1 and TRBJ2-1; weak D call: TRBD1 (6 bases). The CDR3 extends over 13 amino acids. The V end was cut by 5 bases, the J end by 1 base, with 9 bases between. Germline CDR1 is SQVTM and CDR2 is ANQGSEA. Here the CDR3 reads CSVRQGSYNEQFF. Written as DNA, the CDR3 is TGCAGCGTTCGGCAGGGGTCCTACAATGAGCAGTTCTTC.

In DNA, the CDR3 is TGTGCCAGCAGTGTGACAGGGACGCCCTACGAGCAGTACTTC. Translation gives CASSVTGTPYEQYF. The chain joins TRBV6-1 to TRBJ2-7; 7 bases fit TRBD1. Germline CDR1 MNHNS, CDR2 SASEGT. The CDR3 loop spans 14 amino acids. V was clipped by 4 bases and J by 2 bases; unmatched bases: 5.